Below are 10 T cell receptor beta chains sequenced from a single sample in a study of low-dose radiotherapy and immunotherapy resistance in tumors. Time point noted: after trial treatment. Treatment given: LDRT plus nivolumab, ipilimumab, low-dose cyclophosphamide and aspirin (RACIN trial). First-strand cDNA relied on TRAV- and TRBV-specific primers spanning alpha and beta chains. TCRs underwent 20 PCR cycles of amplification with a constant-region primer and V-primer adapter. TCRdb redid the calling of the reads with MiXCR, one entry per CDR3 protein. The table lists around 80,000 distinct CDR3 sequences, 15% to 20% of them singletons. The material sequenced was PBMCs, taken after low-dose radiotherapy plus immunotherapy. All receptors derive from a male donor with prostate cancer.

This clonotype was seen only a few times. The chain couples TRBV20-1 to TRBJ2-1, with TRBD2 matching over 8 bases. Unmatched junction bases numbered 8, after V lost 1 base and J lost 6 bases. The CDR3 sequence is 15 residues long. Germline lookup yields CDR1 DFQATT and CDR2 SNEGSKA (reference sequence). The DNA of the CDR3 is TGCAGTGCTAGAGTCTCGGGACTAGTTGGCAATGAGCAGTTCTTC. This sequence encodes CSARVSGLVGNEQFF.

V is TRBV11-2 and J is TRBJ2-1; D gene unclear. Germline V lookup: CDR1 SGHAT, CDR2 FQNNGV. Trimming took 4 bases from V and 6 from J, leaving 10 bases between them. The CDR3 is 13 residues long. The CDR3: CASSSDRFNEQFF. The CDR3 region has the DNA TGTGCCAGCAGCTCCGACCGCTTCAATGAGCAGTTCTTC.

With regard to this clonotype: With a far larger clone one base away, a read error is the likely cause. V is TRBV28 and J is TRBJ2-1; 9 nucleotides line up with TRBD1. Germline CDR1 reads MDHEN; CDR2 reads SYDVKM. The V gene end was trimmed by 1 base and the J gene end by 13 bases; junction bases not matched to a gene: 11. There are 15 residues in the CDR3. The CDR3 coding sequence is TGTGCCAGCAGTTTATTCACGGGACAGGGAGACGTCCAGTTCTTC. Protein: CASSLFTGQGDVQFF.

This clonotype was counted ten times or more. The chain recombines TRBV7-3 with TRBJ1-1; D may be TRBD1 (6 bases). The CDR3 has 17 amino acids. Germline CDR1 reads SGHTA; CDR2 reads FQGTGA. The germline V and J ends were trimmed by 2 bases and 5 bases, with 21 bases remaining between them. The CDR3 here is CASSLRPNRAETTEAFF. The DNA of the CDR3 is TGTGCCAGCAGCTTACGACCCAACAGGGCGGAGACTACTGAAGCTTTCTTT.

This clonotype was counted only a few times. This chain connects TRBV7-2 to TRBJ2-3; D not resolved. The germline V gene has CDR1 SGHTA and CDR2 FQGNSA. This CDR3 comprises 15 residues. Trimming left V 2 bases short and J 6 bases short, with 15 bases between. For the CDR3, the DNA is TGTGCCAGCAGCTTATTCTTAAAGGGCCCGGATACGCAGTATTTT. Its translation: CASSLFLKGPDTQYF.

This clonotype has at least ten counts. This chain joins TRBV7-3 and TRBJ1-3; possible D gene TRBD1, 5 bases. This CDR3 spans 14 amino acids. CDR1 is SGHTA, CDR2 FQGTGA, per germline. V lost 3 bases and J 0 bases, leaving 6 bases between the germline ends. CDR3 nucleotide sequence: TGTGCCAGCAGCTTCGACAGCTCTGGAAACACCATATATTTT. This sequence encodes CASSFDSSGNTIYF.

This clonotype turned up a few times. This chain's CDR3 is CAWWGSGNREAFF. DNA for the CDR3: TGTGCCTGGTGGGGGTCGGGGAATCGAGAGGCTTTCTTT. The J gene is TRBJ1-1, the V gene TRBV30; possible D gene TRBD1, 5 bases. Per the germline V gene, CDR1 is GTSNPN and CDR2 is SVGIG (reference sequence). The CDR3 has 13 residues. With 5 bases removed from V and 11 bases from J, the gap between germline ends came to 21 bases.

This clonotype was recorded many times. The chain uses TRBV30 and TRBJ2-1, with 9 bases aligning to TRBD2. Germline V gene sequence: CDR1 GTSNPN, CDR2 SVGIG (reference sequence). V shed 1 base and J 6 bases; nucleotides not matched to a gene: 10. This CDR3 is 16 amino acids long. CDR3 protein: CAWSDQAGGSGNEQFF. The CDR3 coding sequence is TGTGCCTGGAGTGATCAAGCGGGAGGATCGGGCAATGAGCAGTTCTTC. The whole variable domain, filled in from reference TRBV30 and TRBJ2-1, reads SQTIHQWPATLVQPVGSPLSLECTVEGTSNPNLYWYRQAAGRGLQLLFYSVGIGQISSEVPQNLSASRPQDRQFILSSKKLLLSDSGFYLCAWSDQAGGSGNEQFFGPGTRLTVL.

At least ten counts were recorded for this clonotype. The CDR3 DNA reads as TGTGCCAGCAGTCACGGTATGGACACTGAAGCTTTCTTT. This sequence encodes CASSHGMDTEAFF. This chain links TRBV12-3 or TRBV12-4 with TRBJ1-1; D gene uncertain. The CDR3 runs 13 residues. Trimming left V 5 bases short and J 3 bases short, with 10 bases between.

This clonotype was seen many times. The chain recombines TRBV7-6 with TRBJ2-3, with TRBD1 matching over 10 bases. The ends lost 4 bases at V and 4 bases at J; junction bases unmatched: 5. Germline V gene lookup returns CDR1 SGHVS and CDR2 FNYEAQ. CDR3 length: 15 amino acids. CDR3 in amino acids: CASSSTGGRADTQYF. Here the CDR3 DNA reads TGTGCCAGCAGCTCGACAGGGGGCAGGGCAGATACGCAGTATTTT.